This TCR beta chain derives from a study of blood T cell repertoires in COVID-19. Clones were read by immunoSEQ multiplex PCR, and TCRdb kept only the in-frame ones, dropping some. This sample has 30,000 to 35,000 clones, with 89% found just once. The CDR3 has 15 amino acids. Germline CDR1 is MNHEY and CDR2 is SVGAGI. Trimming removed 11 bases at V and 0 bases at J, with 14 bases between. The V and J genes are TRBV6-5 and TRBJ1-6; D uncertain. Material for sequencing was peripheral blood. This TCR was sampled from a man older than 75 with acute or convalescent COVID-19. CDR3 sequence (DNA): TGTGCCTCGGGTGATGTGAGCTCCTATAATTCACCCCTCCACTTT. Its translation: CASGDVSSYNSPLHF.